The entry below gives a single T cell receptor beta chain sequence along with its context. Its antigen remains unknown. In the naive CD8 group, cells lacked CD45RO and were positively selected for CCR7, so terminally differentiated effector memory CD45RA+ cells were left out. The protocol was immunoSEQ multiplex PCR, while the TCRdb copy is restricted to in-frame clones and leaves out a portion. The sample holds approximately 720,000 clones; about 91% are singletons and the top ten take 24%. The record originates from a study of shared clonotypes between healthy human individuals. Regarding the study as a whole: Donor clonotype sharing was expected to depend on sequencing depth. Specimens sampled were limited to blood, with tissue repertoires likely differing. Clonotypes shared by all four donors outscored non-shared clonotypes in generation probability.

The germline V gene encodes CDR1 MDHEN and CDR2 SYDVKM. V lost 3 bases and J 6 bases, leaving 12 bases between the germline ends. The CDR3 consists of 14 residues. The chain links TRBV28 to TRBJ2-1; no clear D. The sequence was obtained from a man aged 30-40 years in good health. Sequenced input: naive CD8+ T cells sorted from blood. The CDR3 bases are TGTGCCAGCAGTTTTATAAGCCAGGCCAATGAGCAGTTCTTC. Protein sequence: CASSFISQANEQFF.